These 5 T cell receptor beta chains came from one sample sequenced in a study of T cells in localized non-small cell lung cancer (dated by TCRdb to 2020 to 2021). Libraries came from the immunoSEQ multiplex PCR assay. Entries here come from immuneACCESS through TCRdb and include only in-frame sequences with V and J called. Some clones fail to appear in such tables; in the studies checked, an unresolved V gene covers under half of the shortfall, and the cause of the remainder is unknown. A total of around 2,000 clones appear in this sample, about 20% of them only once. Clones ranked in the top ten supply roughly 8% of the sample. The specimen comprised normal lung tissue next to the tumor, sampled before any cancer treatment. The receptors come from a woman between 40 and 69 years old with stage I lung adenocarcinoma.

The sample holds a few counts of this clone. The chain carries TRBV9 and TRBJ2-1, with D perhaps matching TRBD2 (5 bases). Per germline, CDR1 SGDLS and CDR2 YYNGEE. CDR3 length: 14 amino acids. Trimming took off 5 bases at V and 6 bases at J, with 15 bases between the two ends. CDR3 loop: CASSEPDSVNEQFF. CDR3 bases: TGTGCCAGCAGTGAACCGGACTCTGTCAATGAGCAGTTCTTC.

This clone was seen only once. The chain carries TRBV19 and TRBJ1-2; the D is unclear. Trimming pared 8 bases from V and 4 bases from J, leaving 17 bases between. The CDR3 is 14 amino acids. Germline V gives CDR1 LNHDA, CDR2 SQIVND (reference sequence). CDR3: CASVGAGILYGYTF. Here the CDR3 DNA reads TGTGCCAGTGTAGGCGCGGGGATACTCTATGGCTACACCTTC.

This clone was detected a few times. The rearrangement uses TRBV6-8 and TRBJ1-1; a possible D gene is TRBD1 (6 bases). V was trimmed by 2 bases and J by 10 bases, leaving 11 bases between them. Germline-derived CDR1 and CDR2 are MNHGY and SAAAGT. The CDR3 spans 12 residues. In DNA form, the CDR3 reads TGTGCCAGCAGTTACCATGGGGGGGCAGCTTTCTTT. The encoded protein is CASSYHGGAAFF.

Judged by abundance, this clone is medium-sized. A read error may produce the germline difference seen at one junction end. The rearrangement joins TRBV6-8 to TRBJ2-5; 9 nucleotides agree with TRBD1. The CDR3 is made up of 15 amino acids. Germline CDR1 reads MNHGY; CDR2 reads SAAAGT. In nucleotides, the CDR3 is TGTGCCATCAGTCCGGGGACAGGGTCTTTGGAGACCCAGTACTTC. This codes for CAISPGTGSLETQYF.

This clone was counted a few times. This chain joins TRBV9 and TRBJ1-2, with D unresolved. V was pared by 6 bases and J by 6 bases, with 15 bases between. The CDR3 has 13 amino acids. Germline CDR1 and CDR2: SGDLS and YYNGEE. In nucleotides, the CDR3 is TGTGCCAGCAAGTTACGGGAGGCAAATGGCTACACCTTC. Translating gives CASKLREANGYTF. Supplemented by reference TRBV9 and TRBJ1-2, the full variable domain reads DSGVTQTPKHLITATGQRVTLRCSPRSGDLSVYWYQQSLDQGLQFLIQYYNGEERAKGNILERFSAQQFPDLHSELNLSSLELGDSALYFCASKLREANGYTFGSGTRLTVV.